These T cell receptor beta chains were read from a single sample in a study of blood T cells in healthy people across ages. TCRdb processed the 5' RACE reads anew with MiXCR; each CDR3 protein has one entry. The data show approximately 940,000 distinct CDR3 sequences, with 45% to 50% seen just once and around 15% held by the top ten. The source material was blood. These receptors originate from a young man in good health. CDR3s include the opening cysteine and the closing phenylalanine or tryptophan. A D gene is named only where the DNA matches it firmly. Clone size is not always given. Where it is, it says once, few, many or a class for expanded clones.

TRBD2	TRBJ2-1	TRBV4-3	few	CASSQEGGAYNEQFF	TGCGCCAGCAGCCAAGAGGGGGGGGCCTACAATGAGCAGTTCTTC
.	TRBJ2-7	TRBV5-5	few	CASSWLKGDPKEQYF	TGTGCCAGCAGCTGGTTGAAGGGGGACCCTAAGGAGCAGTACTTC
TRBD1	TRBJ2-1	TRBV15	.	CATSRGVQGRFNEQFF	TGTGCCACCAGCAGGGGAGTACAGGGGAGATTCAATGAGCAGTTCTTC
.	TRBJ2-1	TRBV24-1	.	CATSEPRSYNEQFF	TGTGCCACCAGTGAGCCCCGATCCTACAATGAGCAGTTCTTC
TRBD2	TRBJ2-7	TRBV4-2	few	CASSLERGAHEQYF	TGTGCCAGCAGCTTAGAGCGGGGGGCCCACGAGCAGTACTTC
TRBD1	TRBJ1-2	TRBV5-1	.	CASSFSPNRGNYGYTF	TGCGCCAGCAGCTTCTCTCCGAACAGGGGGAACTATGGCTACACCTTC
.	TRBJ1-4	TRBV20-1	.	CSAPKGGVSNEKLFF	TGCAGTGCCCCGAAGGGCGGGGTCTCTAATGAAAAACTGTTTTTT
TRBD1	TRBJ2-7	TRBV11-2	.	CASRTGGGEQYF	TGTGCCAGCAGAACAGGGGGAGGCGAGCAGTACTTC
TRBD1	TRBJ1-4	TRBV11-1	.	CASSTGQAVTNEKLFF	TGTGCCAGCAGCACCGGACAGGCGGTGACTAATGAAAAACTGTTTTTT
TRBD2	TRBJ2-5	TRBV12-3/TRBV12-4	.	CASSSSGEVKETQYF	TGTGCCAGCAGCTCTAGCGGGGAGGTGAAAGAGACCCAGTACTTC
TRBD1	TRBJ2-7	TRBV4-2	.	CASSPGTGFNEQYF	TGTGCCAGCAGCCCTGGGACAGGGTTCAATGAGCAGTACTTC
.	TRBJ2-7	TRBV4-3	few	CASSQEFEISYEQYF	TGCGCCAGCAGCCAAGAGTTCGAAATATCCTACGAGCAGTACTTC
TRBD2	TRBJ2-1	TRBV20-1	.	CSAHEAGWDNEQFF	TGCAGTGCCCACGAAGCGGGATGGGATAATGAGCAGTTCTTC
.	TRBJ1-1	TRBV5-1	.	CASGSQGTNTEAFF	TGCGCCAGCGGCTCTCAGGGGACAAACACTGAAGCTTTCTTT
.	TRBJ1-4	TRBV7-9	.	CASSRGGNEKLFF	TGTGCCAGCAGCCGCGGGGGCAATGAAAAACTGTTTTTT
TRBD2	TRBJ2-7	TRBV20-1	.	CGASGGDSYEQYF	TGCGGTGCTAGCGGGGGGGACTCCTACGAGCAGTACTTC
.	TRBJ1-5	TRBV10-3	.	CAISEYGRNQPQHF	TGTGCCATCAGTGAGTACGGCAGAAATCAGCCCCAGCATTTT
.	TRBJ2-7	TRBV6-6	.	CASSYSRGSPYYEQYF	TGTGCCAGCAGTTACTCGAGGGGAAGCCCCTACTACGAGCAGTACTTC
.	TRBJ1-4	TRBV10-3	.	CAIKAAVTNEKLFF	TGTGCCATCAAAGCAGCCGTGACTAATGAAAAACTGTTTTTT
.	TRBJ2-5	TRBV10-3	.	CAISETGQLSQETQYF	TGTGCCATCAGTGAAACAGGACAGTTAAGCCAAGAGACCCAGTACTTC
TRBD2	TRBJ2-4	TRBV7-2	.	CASSQGTSGPIAKNIQYF	TGTGCCAGCAGCCAGGGAACTAGCGGGCCGATAGCCAAAAACATTCAGTACTTC
TRBD2	TRBJ2-3	TRBV5-1	.	CASSLDLAGGIDTQYF	TGCGCCAGCAGCTTGGATCTAGCGGGGGGTATAGATACGCAGTATTTT
.	TRBJ1-1	TRBV12-3/TRBV12-4	.	CASTGTVNTEAFF	TGTGCCAGCACCGGGACGGTGAACACTGAAGCTTTCTTT
TRBD1	TRBJ2-5	TRBV4-3	.	CASSPQTGGETQYF	TGCGCCAGCAGCCCCCAAACAGGGGGAGAGACCCAGTACTTC
.	TRBJ2-4	TRBV5-1	few	CASSLDLGLQYF	TGCGCCAGCAGCTTGGACCTCGGACTTCAGTACTTC
TRBD1	TRBJ2-1	TRBV7-2	.	CASRRDRGNEQFF	TGTGCCAGCAGACGGGACAGGGGTAATGAGCAGTTCTTC
TRBD1	TRBJ2-3	TRBV10-3	.	CAISESGTVYLTDTQYF	TGTGCCATCAGTGAGTCAGGGACAGTTTACCTCACAGATACGCAGTATTTT
TRBD1	TRBJ1-2	TRBV5-5	.	CASSSTGESGYTF	TGTGCCAGCAGCTCGACAGGGGAGAGTGGCTACACCTTC
.	TRBJ2-7	TRBV7-2	.	CASSLVGRGGGRSYEQYF	TGTGCCAGCAGCTTAGTAGGGCGGGGAGGGGGACGCTCCTACGAGCAGTACTTC
TRBD2	TRBJ2-5	TRBV5-1	few	CASSLFASGGVETQYF	TGCGCCAGCAGCTTGTTCGCCAGCGGGGGGGTAGAGACCCAGTACTTC
.	TRBJ2-3	TRBV6-2/TRBV6-3	.	CASSYSISGVADTQYF	TGTGCCAGCAGTTACTCGATTTCGGGTGTCGCAGATACGCAGTATTTT
.	TRBJ2-7	TRBV4-2	once	CTSSPSGAKNIQYF	TGTACCAGCAGCCCCTCCGGGGCCAAAAATATTCAGTACTTC
.	TRBJ2-7	TRBV11-2	few	CASSLDLANEQYF	TGTGCCAGCAGCTTAGATTTAGCGAACGAGCAGTACTTC
.	TRBJ1-2	TRBV28	.	CASIGGRRYGYTF	TGTGCCAGCATTGGTGGGCGGAGGTATGGCTACACCTTC
.	TRBJ1-4	TRBV11-3	.	CASSLDSRTNEKLFF	TGTGCCAGCAGCTTAGATTCGAGGACTAATGAAAAACTGTTTTTT
.	TRBJ1-1	TRBV4-1	.	CASRQASGVVQGLEAFF	TGCGCCAGCAGACAGGCCTCTGGGGTTGTTCAGGGACTCGAAGCTTTCTTT
.	TRBJ1-2	TRBV6-5	few	CASTSGQGGFYGYTF	TGTGCCAGCACCTCCGGGCAGGGCGGGTTCTATGGCTACACCTTC
.	TRBJ2-7	TRBV7-2	few	CASSQDGSHYEQYF	TGTGCCAGCAGCCAGGACGGCTCTCACTACGAGCAGTACTTC
TRBD1	TRBJ2-3	TRBV6-1	.	CASSTRGSGTGRTDTQYF	TGTGCCAGCAGCACAAGGGGGTCGGGGACAGGGAGGACAGATACGCAGTATTTT
.	TRBJ1-1	TRBV5-1	.	CASSVEQKNTEAFF	TGCGCCAGCAGCGTGGAACAGAAGAACACTGAAGCTTTCTTT
.	TRBJ1-1	TRBV10-3	.	CATMGPPNTEAFF	TGTGCCACGATGGGACCCCCGAACACTGAAGCTTTCTTT
.	TRBJ1-1	TRBV6-1	.	CASSGDGRPGTEAFF	TGTGCCAGCAGTGGCGACGGACGGCCGGGCACTGAAGCTTTCTTT
.	TRBJ2-3	TRBV10-3	many	CAISEAAVTDTQYF	TGTGCCATCAGTGAGGCCGCAGTTACAGATACGCAGTATTTT
.	TRBJ2-5	TRBV12-3/TRBV12-4	few	CASSNHGGEETQYF	TGTGCCAGCAGCAACCACGGTGGAGAAGAGACCCAGTACTTC
TRBD1	TRBJ2-7	TRBV20-1	many	CSARPQGYEQYF	TGCAGTGCTAGGCCACAGGGGTACGAGCAGTACTTC
.	TRBJ2-5	TRBV6-6	.	CASTQTWGARETQYF	TGTGCCAGCACCCAGACCTGGGGTGCTAGGGAGACCCAGTACTTC
.	TRBJ1-2	TRBV29-1	once	CSVEGLGSDGYTF	TGCAGCGTTGAAGGACTGGGTTCGGATGGCTACACCTTC
.	TRBJ2-5	TRBV11-2	.	CASSYRAPGRETQYF	TGTGCCAGCAGCTACCGGGCCCCGGGTCGAGAGACCCAGTACTTC
TRBD1	TRBJ1-6	TRBV20-1	.	CSANPGQGDNSPLHF	TGCAGTGCTAACCCGGGACAGGGAGATAATTCACCCCTCCACTTT
TRBD2	TRBJ2-7	TRBV7-2	.	CASSLELAVPYEQYF	TGTGCCAGCAGCTTAGAGCTAGCGGTTCCCTACGAGCAGTACTTC
.	TRBJ2-3	TRBV20-1	.	CSAQTITDTQYF	TGCAGTGCACAGACTATCACAGATACGCAGTATTTT
TRBD1	TRBJ2-7	TRBV6-2/TRBV6-3	few	CASSSGTGLTYEQYF	TGTGCCAGCAGTTCCGGGACAGGGCTCACCTACGAGCAGTACTTC
.	TRBJ1-1	TRBV7-6	.	CASSLSGLMNTEAFF	TGTGCCAGCAGCCTCTCAGGGCTTATGAACACTGAAGCTTTCTTT
TRBD2	TRBJ2-1	TRBV4-1	.	CASSQDPAGVYNEQFF	TGCGCCAGCAGCCAAGATCCTGCGGGGGTCTACAATGAGCAGTTCTTC
TRBD1	TRBJ2-5	TRBV27	.	CASSGQGARQYF	TGTGCCAGCAGTGGACAGGGGGCTAGACAGTACTTC
.	TRBJ1-2	TRBV4-2	.	CASSSRQVGKGLDGYTF	TGTGCCAGCAGCTCGAGACAGGTTGGCAAAGGATTGGATGGCTACACCTTC
.	TRBJ2-5	TRBV6-6	few	CASSRETSNGETQYF	TGTGCCAGCAGCCGCGAAACATCTAATGGGGAGACCCAGTACTTC